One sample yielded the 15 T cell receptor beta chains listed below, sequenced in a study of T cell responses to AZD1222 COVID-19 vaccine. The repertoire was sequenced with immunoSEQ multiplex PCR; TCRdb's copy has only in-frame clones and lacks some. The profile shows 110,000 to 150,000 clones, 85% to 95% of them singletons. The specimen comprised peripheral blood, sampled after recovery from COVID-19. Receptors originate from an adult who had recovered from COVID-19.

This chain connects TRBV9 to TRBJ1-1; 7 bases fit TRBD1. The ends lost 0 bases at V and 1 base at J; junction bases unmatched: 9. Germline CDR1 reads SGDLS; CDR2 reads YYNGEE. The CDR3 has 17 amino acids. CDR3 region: CASSVEGQGDWNTEAFF. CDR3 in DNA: TGTGCCAGCAGCGTAGAAGGGCAGGGGGACTGGAACACTGAAGCTTTCTTT.

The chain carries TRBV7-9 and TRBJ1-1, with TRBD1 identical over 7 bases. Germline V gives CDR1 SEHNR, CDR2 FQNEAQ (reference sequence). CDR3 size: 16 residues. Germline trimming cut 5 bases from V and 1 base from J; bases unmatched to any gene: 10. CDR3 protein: CASSDLPAGGNTEAFF. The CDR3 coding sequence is TGTGCCAGCAGCGACCTCCCAGCAGGGGGGAACACTGAAGCTTTCTTT.

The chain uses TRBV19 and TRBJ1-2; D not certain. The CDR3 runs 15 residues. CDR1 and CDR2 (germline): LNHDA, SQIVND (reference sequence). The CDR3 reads CASYGPQNLGYGYTF. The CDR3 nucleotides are TGTGCATCATATGGACCGCAGAACCTGGGCTATGGCTACACCTTC.

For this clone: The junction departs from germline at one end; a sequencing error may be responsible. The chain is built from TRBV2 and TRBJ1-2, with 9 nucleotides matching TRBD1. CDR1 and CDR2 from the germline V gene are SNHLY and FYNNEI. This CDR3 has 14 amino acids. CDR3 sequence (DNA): TGTGCCAGCAGCGAAGACAGGGGGAAGTCTGGCTACACCTTC. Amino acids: CASSEDRGKSGYTF.

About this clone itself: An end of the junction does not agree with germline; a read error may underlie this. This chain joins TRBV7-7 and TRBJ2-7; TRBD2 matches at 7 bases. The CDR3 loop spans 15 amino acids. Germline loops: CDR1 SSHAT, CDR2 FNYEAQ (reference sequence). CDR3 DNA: TGTGCTAGCAGCTTATCCGTGGGAGGGCCCCACGAGCAGTACTTC. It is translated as CASSLSVGGPHEQYF.

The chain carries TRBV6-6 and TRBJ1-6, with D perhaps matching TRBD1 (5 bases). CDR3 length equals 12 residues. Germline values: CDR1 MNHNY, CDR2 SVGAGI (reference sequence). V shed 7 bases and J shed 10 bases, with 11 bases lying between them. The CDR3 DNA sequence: TGTGCCAGCACCCAGGGAATCTCACCCCTCCACTTT. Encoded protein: CASTQGISPLHF.

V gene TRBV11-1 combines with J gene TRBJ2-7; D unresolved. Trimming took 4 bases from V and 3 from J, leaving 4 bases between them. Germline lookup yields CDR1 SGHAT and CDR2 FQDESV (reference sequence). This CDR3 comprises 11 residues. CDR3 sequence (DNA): TGTGCCAGCAGCTCACACTACGAGCAGTACTTC. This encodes CASSSHYEQYF.

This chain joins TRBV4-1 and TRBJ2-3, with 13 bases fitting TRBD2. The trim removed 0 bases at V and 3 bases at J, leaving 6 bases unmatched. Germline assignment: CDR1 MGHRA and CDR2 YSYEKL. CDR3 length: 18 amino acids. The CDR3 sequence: CASSQDTTSGRATDTQYF. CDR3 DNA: TGCGCCAGCAGCCAAGACACTACTAGCGGGAGGGCGACAGATACGCAGTATTTT.

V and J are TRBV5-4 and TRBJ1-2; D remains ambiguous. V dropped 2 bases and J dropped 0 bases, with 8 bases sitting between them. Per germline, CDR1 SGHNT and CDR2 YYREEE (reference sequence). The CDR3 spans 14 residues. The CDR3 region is CASSFVSANYGYTF. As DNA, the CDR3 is TGTGCCAGCAGCTTCGTTAGCGCTAACTATGGCTACACCTTC.

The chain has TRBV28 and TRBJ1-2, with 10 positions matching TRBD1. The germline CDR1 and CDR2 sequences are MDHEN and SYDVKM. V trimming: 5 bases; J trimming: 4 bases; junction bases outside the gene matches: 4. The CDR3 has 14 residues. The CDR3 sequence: CASSPRQGAYGYTF. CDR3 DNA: TGTGCCAGCAGTCCGCGACAGGGGGCCTATGGCTACACCTTC.

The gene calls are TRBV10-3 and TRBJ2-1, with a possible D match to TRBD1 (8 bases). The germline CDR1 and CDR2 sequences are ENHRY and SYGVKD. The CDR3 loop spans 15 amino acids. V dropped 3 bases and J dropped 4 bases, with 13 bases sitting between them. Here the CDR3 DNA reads TGTGCCATCAGTGATACAGGGGGGGAATACAATGAGCAGTTCTTC. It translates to CAISDTGGEYNEQFF.

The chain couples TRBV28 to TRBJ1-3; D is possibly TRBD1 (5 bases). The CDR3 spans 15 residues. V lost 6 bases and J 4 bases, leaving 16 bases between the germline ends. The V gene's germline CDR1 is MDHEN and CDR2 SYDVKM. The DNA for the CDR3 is TGTGCCAGCAGCCAGGGCGTCACGGACGGAAACACCATATATTTT. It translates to CASSQGVTDGNTIYF.

The CDR3 loop reads CASSLGRGPYNEQFF. CDR3 sequence (DNA): TGTGCCAGCAGCTTAGGGAGGGGACCCTACAATGAGCAGTTCTTC. The chain employs TRBV7-6 and TRBJ2-1; D is possibly TRBD2 (6 bases). Trimming pared 1 base from V and 2 bases from J, leaving 9 bases between. The CDR3 has 15 residues. Germline CDR1 reads SGHVS; CDR2 reads FNYEAQ. Full variable domain (remainder filled in from reference TRBV7-6 and TRBJ2-1): GAGVSQSPRYKVTKRGQDVALRCDPISGHVSLYWYRQALGQGPEFLTYFNYEAQQDKSGLPNDRFSAERPEGSISTLTIQRTEQRDSAMYRCASSLGRGPYNEQFFGPGTRLTVL.

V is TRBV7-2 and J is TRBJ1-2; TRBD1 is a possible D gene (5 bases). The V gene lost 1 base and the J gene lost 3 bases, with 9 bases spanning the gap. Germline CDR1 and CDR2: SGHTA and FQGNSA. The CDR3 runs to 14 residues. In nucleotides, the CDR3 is TGTGCCAGCAGCTTAGACGGGGCTGACTATGGCTACACCTTC. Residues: CASSLDGADYGYTF.

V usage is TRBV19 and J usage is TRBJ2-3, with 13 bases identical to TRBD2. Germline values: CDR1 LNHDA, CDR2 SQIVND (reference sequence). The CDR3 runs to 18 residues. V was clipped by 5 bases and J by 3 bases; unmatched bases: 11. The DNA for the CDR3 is TGTGCCAGTAGTCCCTACCCCGGGACTAGCGGGACAACAGATACGCAGTATTTT. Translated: CASSPYPGTSGTTDTQYF.